Each of the 26 T cell receptor beta chains below was sequenced from the same sample in a study of glioma-infiltrating T cells after dendritic cell vaccination (dated by TCRdb to 2016 to 2018). To prepare the library, the immunoSEQ multiplex PCR assay was applied. The clones in this table, taken by TCRdb from immuneACCESS, are in-frame only. Not every clone is retained; where verified, under half of the shortfall comes from an unresolved V gene, and the cause of the rest is unknown. The sample records fewer than 100,000 clones, approximately 90% of which are singletons. Of the sample, approximately 14% is held by the ten largest clones. The sample in question was blood, obtained before dendritic cell vaccination. Receptors originate from a human donor with glioblastoma.

The rearrangement uses TRBV5-1 and TRBJ2-1; 15 bases are a match to TRBD2. There are 16 residues in the CDR3. After removal of 0 bases from V and 9 bases from J, the junction contained 4 bases not matched to a gene. Germline CDR1 and CDR2: SGHRS and YFSETQ. The CDR3 spells CASSLGGLAGGGEQFF. CDR3 bases: TGCGCCAGCAGCTTGGGGGGACTAGCGGGAGGAGGTGAGCAGTTCTTC.

This clone was recorded only once. The rearrangement links TRBV9 to TRBJ2-5, with 7 bases matching TRBD2. V was pared by 3 bases and J by 2 bases, with 10 bases of the junction left unmatched. This CDR3 is 16 amino acids long. Germline V gene data show CDR1 as SGDLS and CDR2 as YYNGEE. The DNA for the CDR3 is TGTGCCAGCAGCGCGCTTGGGCTAGCGGTACAAGAGACCCAGTACTTC. Its protein is CASSALGLAVQETQYF.

CDR3: CASSQAGDADEQYF. CDR3 DNA: TGTGCCAGTAGTCAAGCGGGAGACGCGGACGAGCAGTACTTC. J is TRBJ2-7 and V is TRBV19; TRBD2 matches at 8 bases. This CDR3 spans 14 amino acids. V was clipped by 5 bases and J by 5 bases; unmatched bases: 8. In germline, CDR1 is LNHDA, CDR2 SQIVND (reference sequence).

This clone was seen once. The germline gene is not matched at one end of the junction; a read error may be the cause. The chain carries TRBV7-3 and TRBJ1-6; a possible D gene is TRBD1 (5 bases). From germline, CDR1 is SGHTA and CDR2 FQGTGA. This CDR3 is 13 amino acids long. CDR3 sequence: CASSLRQYSPPHF. DNA of the CDR3: TGTGCCAGCAGCTTACGACAGTATTCACCCCCCCACTTT.

This clone was seen once. The chain carries TRBV5-6 and TRBJ1-2; the D gene is possibly TRBD1 (5 bases). CDR3 length equals 14 residues. CDR1 and CDR2 from the germline V gene are SGHDT and YYEEEE. V was shortened by 0 bases and J by 6 bases, with 12 bases between the two germline ends. The CDR3 spells CASSLGPGGNGYTF. In DNA form, the CDR3 reads TGTGCCAGCAGCTTGGGACCGGGGGGGAATGGCTACACCTTC.

This clone was counted between two and nine times. This rearrangement joins TRBV30 to TRBJ1-1, with 7 bases fitting TRBD1. Germline V gene sequence: CDR1 GTSNPN, CDR2 SVGIG (reference sequence). There are 12 residues in the CDR3. J lost 6 bases, V lost 2 bases, and 3 bases had no gene match. The CDR3 bases are TGTGCCTGGAGTCAGGGGGAGGCTGAAGCTTTCTTT. As protein: CAWSQGEAEAFF.

This chain joins TRBV7-3 and TRBJ2-3; tentative D call: TRBD2 (7 bases). Trimming pared 0 bases from V and 3 bases from J, leaving 10 bases between. This CDR3 region has 15 residues. CDR1 and CDR2 (germline): SGHTA, FQGTGA. The CDR3 DNA follows: TGTGCCAGCAGCTTAACGGGGAGGGGGACAGATACGCAGTATTTT. It codes for CASSLTGRGTDTQYF.

V gene TRBV14 combines with J gene TRBJ2-7; a weak D match, TRBD1 (5 bases). Trimming pared 0 bases from V and 0 bases from J, leaving 18 bases between. The CDR3 spans 18 residues. Looked up from germline, CDR1 is SGHDN and CDR2 is FVKESK. The DNA for the CDR3 is TGTGCCAGCAGCCAAGAGGCCAGGGCGATCCGGAGCTCCTACGAGCAGTACTTC. It yields the protein CASSQEARAIRSSYEQYF.

The rearrangement joins TRBV6-4 to TRBJ2-1; TRBD1 might be the D (6 bases). The V gene's germline CDR1 is MRHNA and CDR2 SNTAGT. CDR3 size: 13 residues. V was shortened by 10 bases and J by 10 bases, with 20 bases between the two germline ends. The DNA of the CDR3 is TGTGCCACCAGAGGAAACAGGGTAGGAGAGCAGTTCTTC. Translated: CATRGNRVGEQFF.

The chain has TRBV6-5 and TRBJ2-1; D may be TRBD2 (5 bases). CDR1 MNHEY and CDR2 SVGAGI come from the germline V gene. The CDR3 length is 12 residues. Trimming shortened V by 9 bases and J by 8 bases, and 14 bases separated the two germline ends. The chain's CDR3 is CARITSPHEQFF. CDR3 coding DNA: TGTGCCAGGATAACTAGTCCCCATGAGCAGTTCTTC.

This clone has more than one count but fewer than ten. J is TRBJ1-3 and V is TRBV30; D is undetermined. Between the trimmed V and J ends, which lost 0 bases and 0 bases, there was a span of 6 bases. The germline CDR1 and CDR2 sequences are GTSNPN and SVGIG (reference sequence). The CDR3 sequence is 14 residues long. The CDR3 nucleotides read TGTGCCTGGAGTGTTTCCATCTCTGGAAACACCATATATTTT. It translates to CAWSVSISGNTIYF.

The chain joins TRBV28 to TRBJ2-7, with D possibly TRBD2 on 5 matching bases. Germline CDR1 and CDR2: MDHEN and SYDVKM. This CDR3 region has 15 residues. The V end was cut by 2 bases, the J end by 3 bases, with 14 bases between. CDR3 amino acids: CASSLTRDALYEQYF. CDR3 sequence (DNA): TGTGCCAGCAGTTTAACGAGGGATGCACTCTACGAGCAGTACTTC.

CDR3 amino acids: CASIEKRTPADTQYF. The CDR3 region has the DNA TGTGCCAGCATTGAGAAGCGGACCCCGGCAGATACGCAGTATTTT. The chain recombines TRBV2 with TRBJ2-3; D may be TRBD2 (5 bases). V was trimmed by 7 bases and J by 4 bases, leaving 18 bases between them. This CDR3 has 15 residues. Germline assignment: CDR1 SNHLY and CDR2 FYNNEI.

The V call is TRBV9, the J call TRBJ2-1, with TRBD2 as a possible D gene (6 bases). The V gene's germline CDR1 is SGDLS and CDR2 YYNGEE. This CDR3 is 15 amino acids long. V lost 4 bases, J lost 8 bases, and 19 bases lay in between. The CDR3 nucleotides read TGTGCCAGCAGCCCGAGGGAAGGAGGGTTCGATGAGCAGTTCTTC. It yields the protein CASSPREGGFDEQFF.

This chain links TRBV6-1 with TRBJ2-7; weak D call: TRBD2 (6 bases). CDR3 length: 13 residues. Germline CDR1 and CDR2: MNHNS and SASEGT. V was trimmed by 8 bases and J by 8 bases, leaving 19 bases between them. The CDR3: CASSGTHGEKQYF. The CDR3 DNA reads as TGTGCCAGCTCCGGGACTCACGGGGAAAAGCAGTACTTC.

The rearrangement joins TRBV4-3 to TRBJ2-1; TRBD1 matches 8 bases. Unmatched junction bases numbered 11, after V lost 0 bases and J lost 7 bases. The germline gives CDR1 LGHNA, CDR2 YSLEER. The CDR3 runs to 17 residues. The CDR3 spells CASSQDPYRGARNEQFF. The CDR3 DNA is TGCGCCAGCAGCCAAGATCCTTACAGGGGGGCGAGGAATGAGCAGTTCTTC.

This chain connects TRBV19 to TRBJ1-2, with TRBD1 matching over 10 bases. The CDR3 sequence is 16 residues long. J gave up 4 bases and V 7 bases, and 12 bases lay outside the gene matches. CDR1 is LNHDA and CDR2 is SQIVND in the germline V gene (reference sequence). In nucleotides, the CDR3 is TGTGCCAGTACCGATCTCGGGACAGGGGTCGCCTATGGCTACACCTTC. Translated: CASTDLGTGVAYGYTF.

The chain couples TRBV27 to TRBJ2-7, with 12 bases identical to TRBD1. Germline V gives CDR1 MNHEY, CDR2 SMNVEV (reference sequence). The CDR3 spans 14 residues. V trimming: 8 bases; J trimming: 6 bases; junction bases outside the gene matches: 8. The CDR3 DNA reads as TGTGCCAGCGCGACGGGACAGGGGGCCCGCGAGCAGTACTTC. Translated, it gives CASATGQGAREQYF.

The chain employs TRBV6-7 and TRBJ1-5; TRBD1 might be the D (5 bases). TRBV6-7 is marked as an open reading frame, function uncertain. This CDR3 is built from 16 residues. V dropped 0 bases and J dropped 7 bases, with 16 bases sitting between them. Here the CDR3 reads CASSYSKGSGEQPQHF. CDR3 in DNA: TGTGCCAGCAGTTACTCGAAAGGTTCGGGGGAACAGCCCCAGCATTTT.

This chain links TRBV28 with TRBJ1-2; TRBD1 aligns across 9 bases. The germline gives CDR1 MDHEN, CDR2 SYDVKM. V shed 5 bases, J shed 3 bases, and the junction held 7 bases outside the gene matches. The CDR3 consists of 15 residues. The CDR3 nucleotides read TGTGCCAGCAGTCCGCACAGGGGGCATGACTATGGCTACACCTTC. Translating it yields CASSPHRGHDYGYTF.

The V and J genes are TRBV11-2 and TRBJ1-3, with D perhaps matching TRBD1 (6 bases). This CDR3 has 15 residues. The germline CDR1 and CDR2 sequences are SGHAT and FQNNGV. V lost 6 bases to trimming and J lost 0 bases, with 12 bases between them. The CDR3 here is CASRAQGFSGNTIYF. Here the CDR3 DNA reads TGTGCCAGCAGGGCACAGGGATTCTCTGGAAACACCATATATTTT.

The chain employs TRBV5-6 and TRBJ2-1, with 14 bases that match TRBD2. The CDR3 extends over 16 amino acids. Germline trimming cut 3 bases from V and 9 bases from J; bases unmatched to any gene: 8. Germline V gene sequence: CDR1 SGHDT, CDR2 YYEEEE. Here the CDR3 reads CASSSRLAGGPSEQFF. CDR3 DNA sequence: TGTGCCAGCAGCTCGCGACTAGCGGGGGGGCCAAGTGAGCAGTTCTTC. The full variable domain, in which reference TRBV5-6 and TRBJ2-1 provide the parts outside the CDR3, is DAGVTQSPTHLIKTRGQQVTLRCSPKSGHDTVSWYQQALGQGPQFIFQYYEEEERQRGNFPDRFSGHQFPNYSSELNVNALLLGDSALYLCASSSRLAGGPSEQFFGPGTRLTVL.

The chain carries TRBV29-1 and TRBJ2-5; 8 positions match TRBD2. Germline V gives CDR1 SQVTM, CDR2 ANQGSEA. With V trimmed by 3 bases and J by 2 bases, 5 bases remained unmatched. The CDR3 totals 14 residues. The CDR3 protein is CSVEVKRGQETQYF. The CDR3 region has the DNA TGCAGCGTTGAGGTCAAGCGGGGGCAAGAGACCCAGTACTTC.

The chain carries TRBV28 and TRBJ1-2, with 9 bases identical to TRBD1. The trim removed 8 bases at V and 5 bases at J, leaving 3 bases unmatched. From germline, CDR1 is MDHEN and CDR2 SYDVKM. This CDR3 comprises 12 residues. The CDR3 loop reads CASLDRGYGYTF. CDR3 bases: TGTGCCAGCCTTGACAGGGGGTATGGCTACACCTTC.

This clone came up once. The chain uses TRBV29-1 and TRBJ1-2; TRBD1 agrees at 7 bases. The junction had 7 bases not matched to a gene; V was cut back by 3 bases and J by 0 bases. The V gene's germline CDR1 is SQVTM and CDR2 ANQGSEA. This CDR3 region has 15 residues. In DNA form, the CDR3 reads TGCAGCGTTGAGGAAACCGGGACAGCTAACTATGGCTACACCTTC. Its translation: CSVEETGTANYGYTF.

Worth noting for this clone: An end of the junction does not agree with germline; a read error may underlie this. In the same sample, other DNA sequences code for this CDR3. The V and J genes are TRBV5-1 and TRBJ1-1; D might be TRBD1 (6 bases). The CDR3 spans 17 residues. Germline-derived CDR1 and CDR2 are SGHRS and YFSETQ. CDR3 coding DNA: TGTGCCAGCAGCTTGGCCGCTCCGGGGACACTTAACACTGAAGCTTTCTTT. It encodes CASSLAAPGTLNTEAFF.